The next 8 T cell receptor beta chains were all read from a single sample in a study of OX40 agonist ivuxolimab in advanced cancers. Sequencing used immunoSEQ multiplex PCR; TCRdb keeps in-frame clones, though not all of them. The sample has approximately 42,000 clones; 80% to 90% are singletons. The sequencing here drew on CD4+ or CD8+ T cells sorted from blood, taken in a trial of the OX40 agonist ivuxolimab. These receptors originate from an adult with an advanced solid tumor such as melanoma, head and neck, liver or kidney cancer.

The chain joins TRBV30 to TRBJ2-3; 9 bases fit TRBD2. V shed 0 bases, J shed 0 bases, and the junction held 10 bases outside the gene matches. The CDR3 is made up of 18 amino acids. Germline CDR1 GTSNPN, CDR2 SVGIG (reference sequence). This CDR3 is CAWSVVAGDPASTDTQYF. CDR3 in DNA: TGTGCCTGGAGTGTGGTAGCGGGAGATCCTGCTAGCACAGATACGCAGTATTTT. The variable domain in full, with the rest retrieved from reference TRBV30 and TRBJ2-3, is SQTIHQWPATLVQPVGSPLSLECTVEGTSNPNLYWYRQAAGRGLQLLFYSVGIGQISSEVPQNLSASRPQDRQFILSSKKLLLSDSGFYLCAWSVVAGDPASTDTQYFGPGTRLTVL.

V usage is TRBV7-8 and J usage is TRBJ2-2; D is perhaps TRBD1 (5 bases). There are 16 residues in the CDR3. Looked up from germline, CDR1 is SGHVS and CDR2 is FQNEAQ. The V end lost 1 base, the J end lost 0 bases, and 9 bases lay between the germline ends. The CDR3 here is CASSLVETANTGELFF. The CDR3 DNA follows: TGTGCCAGCAGCTTAGTCGAGACAGCGAACACCGGGGAGCTGTTTTTT.

The gene calls are TRBV2 and TRBJ1-3; D is ambiguous. CDR1 and CDR2 from the germline V gene are SNHLY and FYNNEI. This CDR3 is built from 14 residues. V lost 8 bases, J lost 6 bases, and 17 bases lay in between. CDR3 protein: CASGRGGFENTIYF. The CDR3 coding sequence is TGTGCCAGCGGTCGTGGCGGGTTTGAAAACACCATATATTTT.

The chain uses TRBV19 and TRBJ2-5; D is possibly TRBD2 (5 bases). The CDR3 loop spans 15 amino acids. Per the germline V gene, CDR1 is LNHDA and CDR2 is SQIVND (reference sequence). Trimming stripped 3 bases from V and 2 bases from J, with 13 bases between. The CDR3 reads CASSMGTRGQETQYF. In nucleotides, the CDR3 is TGTGCCAGTAGTATGGGCACTAGAGGGCAAGAGACCCAGTACTTC.

The V gene is TRBV29-1, the J gene TRBJ2-5, with 8 positions matching TRBD1. Germline V gene lookup returns CDR1 SQVTM and CDR2 ANQGSEA. Unmatched junction bases numbered 5, after V lost 3 bases and J lost 5 bases. CDR3 length equals 13 residues. The CDR3 nucleotides read TGCAGCGTTGACCCAGGGGGCGGTGAGACCCAGTACTTC. This sequence encodes CSVDPGGGETQYF.

The V gene is TRBV5-4, the J gene TRBJ1-2, with 7 positions matching TRBD1. The CDR3 totals 15 residues. The V and J ends lost 2 bases and 8 bases, in that order; junction bases with no gene match: 12. Germline-derived CDR1 and CDR2 are SGHNT and YYREEE (reference sequence). The CDR3 spells CASSLIRTGPSGYTF. The DNA of the CDR3 is TGTGCCAGCAGCTTAATAAGGACAGGTCCTTCGGGCTACACCTTC.

The rearrangement links TRBV6-5 to TRBJ1-5; D ambiguous. The germline V gene encodes CDR1 MNHEY and CDR2 SVGAGI. The CDR3 has 14 amino acids. The V gene lost 0 bases and the J gene lost 5 bases, with 8 bases spanning the gap. The DNA of the CDR3 is TGTGCCAGCAGTTACTCCCCTTGGGATCAGCCCCAGCATTTT. Protein: CASSYSPWDQPQHF.

The V and J genes are TRBV2 and TRBJ1-5; D gene ambiguous. Germline V gene sequence: CDR1 SNHLY, CDR2 FYNNEI. The CDR3 length is 14 residues. Trimming cost V 1 base and J 4 bases, with 8 bases left between them. CDR3 nucleotide sequence: TGTGCCAGCAGTGAAGGTACGGAGAATCAGCCCCAGCATTTT. Protein product: CASSEGTENQPQHF.